This is a list of T cell receptor beta chains from one sample in a study of technical replicates of blood from a handful of donors. The data were produced by immunoSEQ multiplex PCR, yet TCRdb's version contains in-frame clones alone and is incomplete. The sample contains under 85,000 clones, around 90% of which appear only once. The sample was T cells isolated from PBMCs. Receptor source: a human donor in good health. The CDR3 runs from the conserved cysteine through the conserved F or W. The D gene is left open where the match is weak. Expanded clones are given a class, and other clones once, few, many or no size at all.

TRBV19,TRBJ1-3,TRBD1,.,CASRLQGISSGNTIYF,TGTGCCAGTAGATTACAGGGGATATCCTCTGGAAACACCATATATTTT
TRBV14,TRBJ2-7,.,.,CASSQGLGEYEQYF,TGTGCCAGCAGCCAAGGGTTGGGAGAATACGAGCAGTACTTC
TRBV5-1,TRBJ2-7,.,.,CASSLGGISYEQYF,TGCGCCAGCAGCTTGGGTGGCATCTCCTACGAGCAGTACTTC
TRBV4-1,TRBJ1-1,.,few,CASSRRLNTEAFF,TGCGCCAGCAGCCGTCGGTTAAACACTGAAGCTTTCTTT
TRBV7-3,TRBJ1-1,.,.,CASSDRRNTEAFF,TGTGCCAGTTCGGACAGACGGAACACTGAAGCTTTCTTT
TRBV11-3,TRBJ2-7,TRBD2,.,CASSLGTGRARYEQYF,TGTGCCAGCAGCTTAGGGACCGGGAGGGCTAGGTACGAGCAGTACTTC
TRBV10-1,TRBJ2-3,TRBD1,.,CASKTRTGSTDTQYF,TGCGCCAGCAAGACCCGGACAGGGAGCACAGATACGCAGTATTTT
TRBV28,TRBJ2-4,TRBD2,once,CASSSLAVLVKNIQYF,TGTGCCAGCAGTTCACTAGCGGTCCTAGTCAAAAACATTCAGTACTTC
TRBV6-5,TRBJ2-2,TRBD1,.,CASSYNRGESGELFF,TGTGCCAGCAGTTACAACAGGGGAGAATCCGGGGAGCTGTTTTTT
TRBV6-1,TRBJ2-2,TRBD1,.,CASSEIRGQRAGELFF,TGTGCCAGCAGTGAAATAAGGGGGCAGAGGGCCGGGGAGCTGTTTTTT
TRBV4-1,TRBJ2-1,TRBD2,once,CASSQDVEASGRIGSYNEQFF,TGCGCCAGCAGCCAAGATGTGGAGGCTAGCGGGAGGATCGGTTCCTACAATGAGCAGTTCTTC
TRBV7-8,TRBJ1-5,TRBD1,.,CASSKGQGYQPQHF,TGTGCCAGCAGCAAAGGACAGGGGTATCAGCCCCAGCATTTT
TRBV15,TRBJ1-2,TRBD1,.,CATSREDRGRNYGYTF,TGTGCCACCAGCAGAGAAGACAGGGGAAGAAACTATGGCTACACCTTC